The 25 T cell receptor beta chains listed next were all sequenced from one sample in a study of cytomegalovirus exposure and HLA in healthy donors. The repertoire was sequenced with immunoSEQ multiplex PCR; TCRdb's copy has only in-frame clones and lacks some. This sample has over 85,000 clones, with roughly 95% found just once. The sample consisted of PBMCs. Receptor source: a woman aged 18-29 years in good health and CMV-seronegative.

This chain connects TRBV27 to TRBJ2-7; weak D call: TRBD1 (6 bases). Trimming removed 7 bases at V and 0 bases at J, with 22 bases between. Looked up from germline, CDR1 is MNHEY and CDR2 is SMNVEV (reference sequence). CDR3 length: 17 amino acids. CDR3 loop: CASMPERQAPLSYEQYF. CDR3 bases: TGTGCCAGCATGCCGGAAAGACAGGCCCCACTCTCCTACGAGCAGTACTTC.

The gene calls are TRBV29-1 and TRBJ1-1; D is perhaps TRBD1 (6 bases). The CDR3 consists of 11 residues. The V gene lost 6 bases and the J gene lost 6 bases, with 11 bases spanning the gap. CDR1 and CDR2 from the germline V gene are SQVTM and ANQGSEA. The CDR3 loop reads CSVGAAPEAFF. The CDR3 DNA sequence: TGCAGCGTGGGGGCAGCCCCTGAAGCTTTCTTT.

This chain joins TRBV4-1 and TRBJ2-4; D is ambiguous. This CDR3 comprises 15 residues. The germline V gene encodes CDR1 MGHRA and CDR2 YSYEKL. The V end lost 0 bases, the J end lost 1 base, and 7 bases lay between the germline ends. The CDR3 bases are TGCGCCAGCAGCCAAGAACAGTGGGCCAAAAACATTCAGTACTTC. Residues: CASSQEQWAKNIQYF.

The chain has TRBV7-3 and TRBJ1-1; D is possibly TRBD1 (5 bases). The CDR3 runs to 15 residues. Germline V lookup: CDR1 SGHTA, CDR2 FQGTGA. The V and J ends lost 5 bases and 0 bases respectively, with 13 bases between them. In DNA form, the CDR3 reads TGTGCCAGCAGCCGATGGGGGGGTATGAACACTGAAGCTTTCTTT. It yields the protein CASSRWGGMNTEAFF.

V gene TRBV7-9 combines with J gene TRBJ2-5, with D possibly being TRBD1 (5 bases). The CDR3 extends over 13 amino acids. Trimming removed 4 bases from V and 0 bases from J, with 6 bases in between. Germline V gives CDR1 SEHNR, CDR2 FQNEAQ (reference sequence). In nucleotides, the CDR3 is TGTGCCAGCAGCTCAGGGCACCAAGAGACCCAGTACTTC. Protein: CASSSGHQETQYF.

The CDR3 spells CASSLLARDSNQPQHF. CDR3 nucleotide sequence: TGTGCCAGCAGTTTACTGGCGAGGGATAGCAATCAGCCCCAGCATTTT. The chain couples TRBV27 to TRBJ1-5; D is ambiguous. CDR1 MNHEY and CDR2 SMNVEV come from the germline V gene (reference sequence). V was shortened by 2 bases and J by 0 bases, with 11 bases between the two germline ends. The length of the CDR3 is 16 residues.

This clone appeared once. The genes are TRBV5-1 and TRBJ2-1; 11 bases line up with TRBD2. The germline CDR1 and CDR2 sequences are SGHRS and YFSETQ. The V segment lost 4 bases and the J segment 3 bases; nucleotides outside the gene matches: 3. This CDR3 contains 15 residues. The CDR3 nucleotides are TGCGCCAGCAGCATCACTAGCGGGAGCTACAATGAGCAGTTCTTC. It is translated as CASSITSGSYNEQFF.

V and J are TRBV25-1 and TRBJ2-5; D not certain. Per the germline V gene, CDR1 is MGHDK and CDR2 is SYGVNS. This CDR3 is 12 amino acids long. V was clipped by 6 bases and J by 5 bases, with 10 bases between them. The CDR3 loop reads CASRDFGETQYF. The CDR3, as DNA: TGTGCCAGCAGAGATTTCGGGGAGACCCAGTACTTC. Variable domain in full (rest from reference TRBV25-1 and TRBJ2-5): EADIYQTPRYLVIGTGKKITLECSQTMGHDKMYWYQQDPGMELHLIHYSYGVNSTEKGDLSSESTVSRIRTEHFPLTLESARPSHTSQYLCASRDFGETQYFGPGTRLLVL.

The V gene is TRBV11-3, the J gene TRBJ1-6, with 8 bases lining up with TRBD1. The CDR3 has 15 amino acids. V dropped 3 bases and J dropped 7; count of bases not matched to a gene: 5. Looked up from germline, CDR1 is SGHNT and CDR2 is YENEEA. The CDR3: CASSFDRGRNSPLHF. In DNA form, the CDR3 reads TGTGCCAGCAGCTTTGACAGGGGACGGAATTCACCCCTCCACTTT.

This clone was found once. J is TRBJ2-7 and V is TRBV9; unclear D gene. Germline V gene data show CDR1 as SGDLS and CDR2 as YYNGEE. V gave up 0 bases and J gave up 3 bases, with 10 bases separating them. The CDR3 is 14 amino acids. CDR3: CASSVEAGFYEQYF. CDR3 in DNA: TGTGCCAGCAGCGTAGAGGCAGGATTCTACGAGCAGTACTTC.

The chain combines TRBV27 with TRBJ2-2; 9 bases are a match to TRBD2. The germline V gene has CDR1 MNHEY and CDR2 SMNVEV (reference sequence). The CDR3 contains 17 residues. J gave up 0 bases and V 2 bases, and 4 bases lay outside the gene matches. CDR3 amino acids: CASSLPAGGSNTGELFF. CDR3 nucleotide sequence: TGTGCCAGCAGTTTACCAGCGGGAGGCTCGAACACCGGGGAGCTGTTTTTT.

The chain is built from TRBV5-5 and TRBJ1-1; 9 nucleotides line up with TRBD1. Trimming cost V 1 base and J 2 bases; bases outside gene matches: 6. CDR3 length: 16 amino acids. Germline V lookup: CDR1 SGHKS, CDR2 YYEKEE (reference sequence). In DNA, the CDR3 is TGTGCCAGCAGCTTGTTTGACAGGGGGGAAAACACTGAAGCTTTCTTT. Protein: CASSLFDRGENTEAFF.

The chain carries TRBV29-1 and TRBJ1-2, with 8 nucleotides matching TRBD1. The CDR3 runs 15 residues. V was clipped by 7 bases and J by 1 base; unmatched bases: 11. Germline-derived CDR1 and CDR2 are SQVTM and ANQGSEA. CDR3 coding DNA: TGCAGCGGTGATTCCGGGACAGGTCATAACTATGGCTACACCTTC. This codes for CSGDSGTGHNYGYTF.

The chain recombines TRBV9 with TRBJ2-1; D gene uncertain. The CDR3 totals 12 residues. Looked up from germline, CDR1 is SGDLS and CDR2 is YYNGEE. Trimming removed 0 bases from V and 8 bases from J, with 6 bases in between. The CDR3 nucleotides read TGTGCCAGCAGCGTAGTATCCTATGAGCAGTTCTTC. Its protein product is CASSVVSYEQFF.

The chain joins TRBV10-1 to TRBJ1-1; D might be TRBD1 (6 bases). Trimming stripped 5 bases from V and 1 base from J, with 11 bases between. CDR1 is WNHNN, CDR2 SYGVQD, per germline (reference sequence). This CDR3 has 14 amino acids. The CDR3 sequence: CASSTGFTNTEAFF. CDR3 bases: TGCGCCAGCAGTACAGGGTTCACGAACACTGAAGCTTTCTTT.

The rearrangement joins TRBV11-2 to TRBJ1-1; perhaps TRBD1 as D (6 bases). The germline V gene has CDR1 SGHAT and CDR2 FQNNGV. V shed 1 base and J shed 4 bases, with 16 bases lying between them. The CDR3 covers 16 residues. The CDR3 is CASSLAQGILRTEAFF. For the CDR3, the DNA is TGTGCCAGCAGCTTAGCACAGGGAATTTTGCGCACTGAAGCTTTCTTT. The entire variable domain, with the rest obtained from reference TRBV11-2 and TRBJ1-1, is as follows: EAGVAQSPRYKIIEKRQSVAFWCNPISGHATLYWYQQILGQGPKLLIQFQNNGVVDDSQLPKDRFSAERLKGVDSTLKIQPAKLEDSAVYLCASSLAQGILRTEAFFGQGTRLTVV.

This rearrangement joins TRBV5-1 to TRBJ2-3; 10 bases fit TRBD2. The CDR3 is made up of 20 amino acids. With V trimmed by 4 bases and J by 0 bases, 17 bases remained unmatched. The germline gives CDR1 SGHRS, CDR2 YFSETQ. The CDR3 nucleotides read TGCGCCAGCAGCCCTACCTTTAGCGGGAGGATGATCGCTAGCACAGATACGCAGTATTTT. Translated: CASSPTFSGRMIASTDTQYF.

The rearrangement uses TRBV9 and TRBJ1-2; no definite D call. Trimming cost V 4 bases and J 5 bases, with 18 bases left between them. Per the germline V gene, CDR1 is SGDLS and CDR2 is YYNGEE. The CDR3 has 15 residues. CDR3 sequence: CASSLGSPGSYGYTF. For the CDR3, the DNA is TGTGCCAGCAGCTTGGGGAGTCCGGGGTCATATGGCTACACCTTC.

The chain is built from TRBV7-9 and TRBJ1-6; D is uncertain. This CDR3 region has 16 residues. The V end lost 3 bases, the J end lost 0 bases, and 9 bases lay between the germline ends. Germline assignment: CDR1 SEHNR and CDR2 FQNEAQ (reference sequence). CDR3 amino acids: CASSFETSSYNSPLHF. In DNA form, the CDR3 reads TGTGCCAGCAGCTTTGAGACAAGCTCCTATAATTCACCCCTCCACTTT.

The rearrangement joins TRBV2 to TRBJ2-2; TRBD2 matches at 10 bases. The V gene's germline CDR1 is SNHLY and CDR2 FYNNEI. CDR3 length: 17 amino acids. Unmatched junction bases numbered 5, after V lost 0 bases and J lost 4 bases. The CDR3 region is CASSEAGAGGSTGELFF. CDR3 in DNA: TGTGCCAGCAGTGAAGCGGGAGCGGGGGGGAGCACCGGGGAGCTGTTTTTT.

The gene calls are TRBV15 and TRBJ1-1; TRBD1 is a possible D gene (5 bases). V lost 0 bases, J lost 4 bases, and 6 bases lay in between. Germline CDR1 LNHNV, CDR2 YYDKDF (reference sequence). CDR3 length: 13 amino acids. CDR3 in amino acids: CATSREGPTEAFF. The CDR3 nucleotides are TGTGCCACCAGCAGAGAGGGGCCCACTGAAGCTTTCTTT.

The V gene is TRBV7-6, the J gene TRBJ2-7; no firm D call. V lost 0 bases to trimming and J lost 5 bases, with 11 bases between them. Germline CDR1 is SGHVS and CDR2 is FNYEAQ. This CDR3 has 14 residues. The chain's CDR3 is CASSLAPSIHEQYF. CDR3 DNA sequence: TGTGCCAGCAGCTTAGCGCCCAGTATCCACGAGCAGTACTTC. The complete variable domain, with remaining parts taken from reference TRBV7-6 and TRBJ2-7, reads GAGVSQSPRYKVTKRGQDVALRCDPISGHVSLYWYRQALGQGPEFLTYFNYEAQQDKSGLPNDRFSAERPEGSISTLTIQRTEQRDSAMYRCASSLAPSIHEQYFGPGTRLTVT.

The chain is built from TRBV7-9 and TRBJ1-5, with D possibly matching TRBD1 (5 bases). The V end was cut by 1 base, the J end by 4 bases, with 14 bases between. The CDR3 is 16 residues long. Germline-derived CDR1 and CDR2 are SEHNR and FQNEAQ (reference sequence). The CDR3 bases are TGTGCCAGCAGCTTAGGAGGTCTGGGGCAGAATCAGCCCCAGCATTTT. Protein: CASSLGGLGQNQPQHF. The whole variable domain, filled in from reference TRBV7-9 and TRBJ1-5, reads DTGVSQNPRHKITKRGQNVTFRCDPISEHNRLYWYRQTLGQGPEFLTYFQNEAQLEKSRLLSDRFSAERPKGSFSTLEIQRTEQGDSAMYLCASSLGGLGQNQPQHFGDGTRLSIL.

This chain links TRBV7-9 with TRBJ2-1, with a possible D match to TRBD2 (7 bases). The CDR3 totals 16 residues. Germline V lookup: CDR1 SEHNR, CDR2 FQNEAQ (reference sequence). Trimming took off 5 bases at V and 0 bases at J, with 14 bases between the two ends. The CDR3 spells CASSPRGAPSYNEQFF. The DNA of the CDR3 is TGTGCCAGCAGCCCCCGGGGGGCCCCCTCCTACAATGAGCAGTTCTTC.

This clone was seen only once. The CDR3, as DNA: TGTGCCAGCAGCTTGACAGGGGGGGAAGCTTTCTTT. Translating gives CASSLTGGEAFF. The chain has TRBV7-9 and TRBJ1-1; 9 bases align to TRBD1. The germline gives CDR1 SEHNR, CDR2 FQNEAQ (reference sequence). Trimming took 3 bases from V and 8 from J; bases not matched to a gene: 1. The CDR3 contains 12 residues.